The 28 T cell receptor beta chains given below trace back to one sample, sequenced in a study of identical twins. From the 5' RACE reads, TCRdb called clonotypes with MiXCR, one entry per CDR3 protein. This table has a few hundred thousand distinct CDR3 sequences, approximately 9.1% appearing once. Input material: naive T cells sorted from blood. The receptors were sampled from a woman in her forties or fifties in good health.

Here the CDR3 reads CASRVYGTANTGELFF. Written as DNA, the CDR3 is TGTGCCAGTCGGGTTTACGGGACAGCGAACACCGGGGAGCTGTTTTTT. V and J are TRBV18 and TRBJ2-2; 7 bases match TRBD1. Trimming at V came to 9 bases and at J to 0 bases, leaving 10 bases not matched to a gene. The CDR3 totals 16 residues. Germline CDR1 is KGHSH and CDR2 is LQKENI.

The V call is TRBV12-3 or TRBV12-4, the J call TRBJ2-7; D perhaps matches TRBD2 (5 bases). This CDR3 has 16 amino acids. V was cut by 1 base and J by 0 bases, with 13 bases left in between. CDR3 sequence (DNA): TGTGCCAGCAGTTTAGGCGGGCAGGACCTCTCCTACGAGCAGTACTTC. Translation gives CASSLGGQDLSYEQYF.

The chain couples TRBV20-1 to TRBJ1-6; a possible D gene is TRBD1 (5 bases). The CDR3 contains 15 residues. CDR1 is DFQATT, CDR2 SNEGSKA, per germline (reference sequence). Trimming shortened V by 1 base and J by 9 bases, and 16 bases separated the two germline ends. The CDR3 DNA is TGCAGTGCTAGAGTCAACCGGGACCAGAGTTCACCCCTCCACTTT. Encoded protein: CSARVNRDQSSPLHF.

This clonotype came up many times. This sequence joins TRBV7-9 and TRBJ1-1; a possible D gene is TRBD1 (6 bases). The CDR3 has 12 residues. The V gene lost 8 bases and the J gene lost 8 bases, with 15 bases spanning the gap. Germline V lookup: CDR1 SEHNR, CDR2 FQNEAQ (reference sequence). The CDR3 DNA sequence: TGTGCCAGCGGAGGAGGGACAACAGAAGCTTTCTTT. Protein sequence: CASGGGTTEAFF.

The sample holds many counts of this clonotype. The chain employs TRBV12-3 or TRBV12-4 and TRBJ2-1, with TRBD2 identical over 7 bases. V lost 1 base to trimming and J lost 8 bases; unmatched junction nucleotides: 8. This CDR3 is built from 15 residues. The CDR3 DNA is TGTGCCAGCAGTTTAGGGACTAGACCTCTCGATGAGCAGTTCTTC. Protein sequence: CASSLGTRPLDEQFF.

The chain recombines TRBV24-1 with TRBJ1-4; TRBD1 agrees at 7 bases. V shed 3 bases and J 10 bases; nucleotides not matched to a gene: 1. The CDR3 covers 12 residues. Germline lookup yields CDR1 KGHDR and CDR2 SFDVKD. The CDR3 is CATSDPGGKLFF. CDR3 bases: TGTGCCACCAGTGATCCAGGGGGAAAACTGTTTTTT.

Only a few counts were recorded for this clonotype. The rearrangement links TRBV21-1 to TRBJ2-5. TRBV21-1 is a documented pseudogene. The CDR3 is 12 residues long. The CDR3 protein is CAGTKPQETQYF. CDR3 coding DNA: TGTGCCGGCACCAAACCCCAAGAGACCCAGTACTTC.

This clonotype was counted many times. The CDR3 coding sequence is TGCGCCAGCAGCTGGGCCCGAGGGAACACTGAAGCTTTCTTT. Its translation: CASSWARGNTEAFF. V gene TRBV5-1 combines with J gene TRBJ1-1; D is undetermined. Trimming pared 3 bases from V and 1 base from J, leaving 10 bases between. The CDR3 spans 14 residues. In germline, CDR1 is SGHRS, CDR2 YFSETQ. Full variable domain (outside the CDR3, taken from reference TRBV5-1 and TRBJ1-1): KAGVTQTPRYLIKTRGQQVTLSCSPISGHRSVSWYQQTPGQGLQFLFEYFSETQRNKGNFPGRFSGRQFSNSRSEMNVSTLELGDSALYLCASSWARGNTEAFFGQGTRLTVV.

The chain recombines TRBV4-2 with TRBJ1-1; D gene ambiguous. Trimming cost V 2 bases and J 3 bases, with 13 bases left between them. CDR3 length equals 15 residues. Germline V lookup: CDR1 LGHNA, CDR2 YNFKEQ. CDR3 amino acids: CASSQLASGDTEAFF. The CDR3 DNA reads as TGTGCCAGCAGCCAACTGGCCTCGGGCGACACTGAAGCTTTCTTT.

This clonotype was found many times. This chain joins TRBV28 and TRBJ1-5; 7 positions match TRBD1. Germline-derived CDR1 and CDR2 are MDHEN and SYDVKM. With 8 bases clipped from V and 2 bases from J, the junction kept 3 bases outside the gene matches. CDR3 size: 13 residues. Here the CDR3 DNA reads TGTGCCAGCTTAGGACAGGGCAATCAGCCCCAGCATTTT. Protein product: CASLGQGNQPQHF.

Here the CDR3 reads CASSLGDIGLAGMYEQYF. The CDR3 nucleotides are TGCGCCAGCAGCTTGGGGGACATTGGACTAGCGGGAATGTACGAGCAGTACTTC. This chain connects TRBV5-1 to TRBJ2-7; 12 nucleotides agree with TRBD2. Germline values: CDR1 SGHRS, CDR2 YFSETQ. This CDR3 is built from 18 residues. The V segment lost 0 bases and the J segment 4 bases; nucleotides outside the gene matches: 11.

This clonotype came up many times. The CDR3 here is CASSSKYNEQFF. The CDR3 nucleotides are TGTGCCAGCAGCTCCAAATACAATGAGCAGTTCTTC. The V gene is TRBV11-2, the J gene TRBJ2-1; D ambiguous. Trimming removed 4 bases from V and 4 bases from J, with 5 bases in between. Germline V gives CDR1 SGHAT, CDR2 FQNNGV. This CDR3 is 12 amino acids long.

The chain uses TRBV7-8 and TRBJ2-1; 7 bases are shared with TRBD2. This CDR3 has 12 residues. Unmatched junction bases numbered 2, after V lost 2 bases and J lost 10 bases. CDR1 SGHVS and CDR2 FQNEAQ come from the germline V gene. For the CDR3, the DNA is TGTGCCAGCAGCTTAAGCGGGACCGAGCAGTTCTTC. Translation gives CASSLSGTEQFF.

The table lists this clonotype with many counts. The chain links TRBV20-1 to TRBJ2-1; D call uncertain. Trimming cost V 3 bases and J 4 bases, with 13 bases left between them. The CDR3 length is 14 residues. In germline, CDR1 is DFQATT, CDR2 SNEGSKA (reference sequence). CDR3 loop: CSASRLPTYNEQFF. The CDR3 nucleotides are TGCAGTGCTAGTAGACTCCCGACTTACAATGAGCAGTTCTTC.

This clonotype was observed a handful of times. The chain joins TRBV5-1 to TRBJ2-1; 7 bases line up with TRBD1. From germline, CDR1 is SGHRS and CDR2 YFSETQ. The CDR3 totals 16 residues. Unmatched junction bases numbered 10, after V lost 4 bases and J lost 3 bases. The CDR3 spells CASSPLGTAIYNEQFF. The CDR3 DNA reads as TGCGCCAGCAGCCCTCTCGGGACAGCTATCTACAATGAGCAGTTCTTC.

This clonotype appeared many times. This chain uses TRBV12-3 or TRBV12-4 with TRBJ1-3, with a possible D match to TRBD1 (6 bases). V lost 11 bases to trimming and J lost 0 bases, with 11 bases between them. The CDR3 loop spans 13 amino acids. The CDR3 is CAGGQISGNTIYF. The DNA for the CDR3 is TGTGCCGGGGGCCAGATCTCTGGAAACACCATATATTTT.

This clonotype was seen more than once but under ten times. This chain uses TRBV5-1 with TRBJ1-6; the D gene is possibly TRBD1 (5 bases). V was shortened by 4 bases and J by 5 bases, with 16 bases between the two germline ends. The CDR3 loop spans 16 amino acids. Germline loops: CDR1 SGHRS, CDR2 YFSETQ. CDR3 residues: CASSLAGLGDNSPLHF. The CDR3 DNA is TGCGCCAGCAGCCTCGCGGGACTAGGAGATAATTCACCCCTCCACTTT.

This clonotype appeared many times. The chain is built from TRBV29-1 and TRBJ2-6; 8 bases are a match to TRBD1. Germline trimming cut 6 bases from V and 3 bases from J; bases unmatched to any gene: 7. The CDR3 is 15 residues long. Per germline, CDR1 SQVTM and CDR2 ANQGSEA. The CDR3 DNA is TGCAGCGTGCAGGGGGCTCAAGGTGGGGCCAACGTCCTGACTTTC. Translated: CSVQGAQGGANVLTF.

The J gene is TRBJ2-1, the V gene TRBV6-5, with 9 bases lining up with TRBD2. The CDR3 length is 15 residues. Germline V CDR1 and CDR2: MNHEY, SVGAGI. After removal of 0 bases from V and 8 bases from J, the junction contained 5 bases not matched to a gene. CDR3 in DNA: TGTGCCAGCAGTTACTCTAGCGGGAGATACGATGAGCAGTTCTTC. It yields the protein CASSYSSGRYDEQFF.

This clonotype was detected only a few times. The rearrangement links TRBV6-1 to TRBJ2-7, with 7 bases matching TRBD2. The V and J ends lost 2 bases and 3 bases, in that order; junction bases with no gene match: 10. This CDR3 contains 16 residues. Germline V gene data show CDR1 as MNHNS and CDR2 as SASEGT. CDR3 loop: CASSEIAGAQNYEQYF. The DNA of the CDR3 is TGTGCCAGCAGTGAAATCGCGGGAGCCCAGAACTACGAGCAGTACTTC.

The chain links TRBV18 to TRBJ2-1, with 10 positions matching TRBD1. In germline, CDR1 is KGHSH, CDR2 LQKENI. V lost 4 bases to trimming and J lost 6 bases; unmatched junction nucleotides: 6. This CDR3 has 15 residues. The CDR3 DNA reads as TGTGCCAGCTCACTGGGACAGGGGACCTCCAATGAGCAGTTCTTC. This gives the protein CASSLGQGTSNEQFF.

The CDR3, as DNA: TGTGCCAGCAGGAGGGACGGTGAAGCTTTCTTT. It encodes CASRRDGEAFF. This chain joins TRBV6-6 and TRBJ1-1; tentatively, D is TRBD1 (5 bases). The CDR3 loop spans 11 amino acids. The germline V gene has CDR1 MNHNY and CDR2 SVGAGI (reference sequence). Trimming pared 6 bases from V and 7 bases from J, leaving 9 bases between.

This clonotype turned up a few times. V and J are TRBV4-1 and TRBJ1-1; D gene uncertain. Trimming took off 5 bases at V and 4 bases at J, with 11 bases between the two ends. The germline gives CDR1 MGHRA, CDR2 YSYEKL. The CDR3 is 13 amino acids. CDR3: CASSDWQATEAFF. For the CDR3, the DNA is TGCGCCAGCAGCGATTGGCAAGCCACTGAAGCTTTCTTT.

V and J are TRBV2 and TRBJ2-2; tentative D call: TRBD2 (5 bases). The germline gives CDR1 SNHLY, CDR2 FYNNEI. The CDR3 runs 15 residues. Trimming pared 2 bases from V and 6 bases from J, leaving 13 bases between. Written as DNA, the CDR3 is TGTGCCAGCAGTGAAACTAGGTCGGACTCCGGGGAGCTGTTTTTT. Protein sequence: CASSETRSDSGELFF.

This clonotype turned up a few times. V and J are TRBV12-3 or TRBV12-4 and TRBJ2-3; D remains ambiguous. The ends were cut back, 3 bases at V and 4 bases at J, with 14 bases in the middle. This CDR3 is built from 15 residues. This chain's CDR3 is CASSFLGAEADTQYF. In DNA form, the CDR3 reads TGTGCCAGCAGTTTTCTAGGCGCAGAGGCAGATACGCAGTATTTT.

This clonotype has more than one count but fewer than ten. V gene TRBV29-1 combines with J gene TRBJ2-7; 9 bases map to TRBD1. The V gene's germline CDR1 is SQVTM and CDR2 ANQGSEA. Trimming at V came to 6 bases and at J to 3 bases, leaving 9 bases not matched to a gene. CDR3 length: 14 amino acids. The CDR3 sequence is CSVAPDRGFYEQYF. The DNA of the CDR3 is TGCAGCGTAGCCCCGGACAGGGGTTTCTACGAGCAGTACTTC.

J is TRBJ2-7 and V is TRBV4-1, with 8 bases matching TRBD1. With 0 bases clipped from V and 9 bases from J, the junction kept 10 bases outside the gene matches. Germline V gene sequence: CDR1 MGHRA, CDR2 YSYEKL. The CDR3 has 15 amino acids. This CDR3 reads CASSQEIAGGAVQYF. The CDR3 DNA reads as TGCGCCAGCAGCCAAGAAATTGCAGGGGGCGCGGTGCAGTACTTC.

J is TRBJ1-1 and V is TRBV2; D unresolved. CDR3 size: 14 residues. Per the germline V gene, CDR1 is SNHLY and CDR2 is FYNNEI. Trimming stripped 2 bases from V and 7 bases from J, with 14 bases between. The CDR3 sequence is CASSESFGWGEAFF. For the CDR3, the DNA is TGTGCCAGCAGTGAAAGTTTCGGATGGGGTGAAGCTTTCTTT.